The subject of this entry is one T cell receptor beta chain. What it binds is unknown. The CDR3 runs 14 residues. The V gene end was trimmed by 6 bases and the J gene end by 2 bases; junction bases not matched to a gene: 4. Germline loops: CDR1 LNHNV, CDR2 YYDKDF (reference sequence). This sample is part of a study of graft-versus-host responses after intestinal transplantation. TCRdb's table, derived via immunoSEQ multiplex PCR, lists solely in-frame clones and lacks some. The sample contains roughly 90,000 clones, 88% of which appear only once. Study conclusions and caveats: Allografts carried high graft-versus-host to host-versus-graft clonal ratios in patients having graft-donor T cell macrochimerism. Early HvG declines after transplant were associated with peak circulating GvH clone levels. Recipient marrow showed GvH clones, some seen first in ileum or blood.

The input for sequencing was unstimulated CD4+ T cells sorted from spleen or lymph node cells, taken before transplant. The J gene is TRBJ2-3, the V gene TRBV15; 8 bases fit TRBD2. The clonotype originates from a human donor who was the organ donor for an intestinal transplant. CDR3 in DNA: TGTGCCACCAGGGCGGGGGGACCCACAGATACGCAGTATTTT. It codes for CATRAGGPTDTQYF.